The rows below give T cell receptor beta chains drawn from one sample of a study of blood T cell repertoires in COVID-19. The assay was immunoSEQ multiplex PCR, and TCRdb's table has in-frame clones only and misses some. The sample has roughly 190,000 clones, about four fifths seen once. Specimen: peripheral blood. The origin of the receptors is a man aged 55 to 70 with acute or convalescent COVID-19. Both conserved end residues are part of each CDR3. D genes are given only for firm matches. Not every row has a clone size; where given, it reads once, few, many or a size class.

clone size: .; CDR3 length: 18; V gene: TRBV7-8; J gene: TRBJ1-6; D gene: TRBD1; CDR3 protein: CASSLGTLGDRENSPLHF; CDR3 DNA: TGTGCCAGCAGCTTAGGGACTTTGGGGGACAGGGAAAATTCACCCCTCCACTTT
clone size: .; CDR3 length: 14; V gene: TRBV11-2; J gene: TRBJ1-1; D gene: TRBD1; CDR3 protein: CASSAKTGGAEAFF; CDR3 DNA: TGTGCCAGCAGCGCCAAGACAGGGGGAGCTGAAGCTTTCTTT
clone size: .; CDR3 length: 18; V gene: TRBV19; J gene: TRBJ1-5; D gene: .; CDR3 protein: CASSILTLETYSNQPQHF; CDR3 DNA: TGTGCCAGTAGTATACTTACCCTAGAGACCTATAGCAATCAGCCCCAGCATTTT
clone size: .; CDR3 length: 15; V gene: TRBV5-1; J gene: TRBJ2-7; D gene: TRBD1; CDR3 protein: CASSLDRVGTYEQYF; CDR3 DNA: TGCGCCAGCAGCCTAGACAGGGTGGGGACGTACGAGCAGTACTTC
clone size: .; CDR3 length: 14; V gene: TRBV15; J gene: TRBJ2-7; D gene: .; CDR3 protein: CATSRDFGGYEQYF; CDR3 DNA: TGTGCCACCAGCAGAGATTTCGGCGGCTACGAGCAGTACTTC
clone size: .; CDR3 length: 13; V gene: TRBV6-5; J gene: TRBJ1-2; D gene: .; CDR3 protein: CASSYSRGFGYTF; CDR3 DNA: TGTGCCAGCAGTTACTCGCGGGGGTTTGGCTACACCTTC
clone size: .; CDR3 length: 16; V gene: TRBV25-1; J gene: TRBJ1-6; D gene: TRBD1; CDR3 protein: CASQTTGVGLYSPLHF; CDR3 DNA: TGTGCCAGCCAAACGACAGGGGTCGGTTTGTATTCACCCCTCCACTTT
clone size: .; CDR3 length: 15; V gene: TRBV2; J gene: TRBJ1-5; D gene: .; CDR3 protein: CASSSQANSNQPQHF; CDR3 DNA: TGTGCCAGCAGCTCACAGGCTAATAGCAATCAGCCCCAGCATTTT
clone size: medium-sized; CDR3 length: 16; V gene: TRBV5-1; J gene: TRBJ1-3; D gene: .; CDR3 protein: CASSLAPTRIGNTIYF; CDR3 DNA: TGCGCCAGCAGCTTGGCCCCAACTCGAATCGGAAACACCATATATTTT
clone size: once; CDR3 length: 15; V gene: TRBV29-1; J gene: TRBJ1-1; D gene: .; CDR3 protein: CSVGSGWAMNTEAFF; CDR3 DNA: TGCAGCGTTGGGTCGGGGTGGGCCATGAACACTGAAGCTTTCTTT
clone size: few; CDR3 length: 16; V gene: TRBV3-1/TRBV3-2; J gene: TRBJ1-1; D gene: TRBD1; CDR3 protein: CASSLRDRSPETEAFF; CDR3 DNA: TGTGCCAGCAGCCTACGGGACAGGAGCCCCGAGACTGAAGCTTTCTTT
clone size: .; CDR3 length: 13; V gene: TRBV3-1/TRBV3-2; J gene: TRBJ1-5; D gene: .; CDR3 protein: CASSQSGEQPQHF; CDR3 DNA: TGTGCCAGCAGCCAATCAGGGGAACAGCCCCAGCATTTT
clone size: .; CDR3 length: 14; V gene: TRBV4-1; J gene: TRBJ2-2; D gene: .; CDR3 protein: CASSRAPTTGELFF; CDR3 DNA: TGCGCCAGCAGCCGCGCACCGACTACCGGGGAGCTGTTTTTT
clone size: .; CDR3 length: 14; V gene: TRBV16; J gene: TRBJ1-5; D gene: .; CDR3 protein: CASSQTRGNQPQHF; CDR3 DNA: TGTGCCAGCAGCCAAACTAGGGGCAATCAGCCCCAGCATTTT
clone size: .; CDR3 length: 12; V gene: TRBV27; J gene: TRBJ1-1; D gene: TRBD1; CDR3 protein: CASSRTGSAAFF; CDR3 DNA: TGTGCCAGCAGTCGGACAGGGTCCGCAGCTTTCTTT
clone size: .; CDR3 length: 16; V gene: TRBV5-1; J gene: TRBJ2-1; D gene: TRBD2; CDR3 protein: CASSSQGASGYNEQFF; CDR3 DNA: TGCGCCAGCAGCTCGCAAGGGGCTAGCGGATACAATGAGCAGTTCTTC
clone size: .; CDR3 length: 16; V gene: TRBV4-2; J gene: TRBJ1-4; D gene: TRBD1; CDR3 protein: CASSQHEGQGREKLFF; CDR3 DNA: TGTGCCAGCAGCCAACACGAGGGACAGGGGCGCGAAAAACTGTTTTTT
clone size: once; CDR3 length: 16; V gene: TRBV14; J gene: TRBJ2-5; D gene: TRBD2; CDR3 protein: CASSRTSGATQETQYF; CDR3 DNA: TGTGCCAGCAGCCGGACTAGCGGGGCCACCCAAGAGACCCAGTACTTC
clone size: .; CDR3 length: 15; V gene: TRBV9; J gene: TRBJ2-7; D gene: .; CDR3 protein: CASSVDGLSAYEQYF; CDR3 DNA: TGTGCCAGCAGCGTAGATGGACTATCCGCCTACGAGCAGTACTTC
clone size: once; CDR3 length: 16; V gene: TRBV5-1; J gene: TRBJ2-1; D gene: TRBD2; CDR3 protein: CASSLPLAGVDNEQFF; CDR3 DNA: TGCGCCAGCAGCCTGCCACTAGCGGGAGTGGACAATGAGCAGTTCTTC
clone size: .; CDR3 length: 13; V gene: TRBV19; J gene: TRBJ1-4; D gene: TRBD1; CDR3 protein: CASLDRINEKLFF; CDR3 DNA: TGTGCCAGTCTGGACAGGATTAATGAAAAACTGTTTTTT
clone size: .; CDR3 length: 14; V gene: TRBV7-2; J gene: TRBJ1-2; D gene: TRBD1; CDR3 protein: CASSQTGQGYGYTF; CDR3 DNA: TGTGCCAGCAGCCAAACGGGACAGGGGTATGGCTACACCTTC
clone size: .; CDR3 length: 15; V gene: TRBV6-5; J gene: TRBJ2-1; D gene: .; CDR3 protein: CASSSRDSSYNEQFF; CDR3 DNA: TGTGCCAGCAGCAGCCGGGACTCCTCCTACAATGAGCAGTTCTTC
clone size: .; CDR3 length: 17; V gene: TRBV7-2; J gene: TRBJ2-7; D gene: TRBD2; CDR3 protein: CASSLAASGRVPYEQYF; CDR3 DNA: TGTGCCAGCAGCTTAGCGGCTAGCGGGAGGGTCCCCTACGAGCAGTACTTC
clone size: .; CDR3 length: 15; V gene: TRBV5-4; J gene: TRBJ2-3; D gene: TRBD2; CDR3 protein: CASHTGTSRTDTQYF; CDR3 DNA: TGTGCCAGCCACACCGGGACTAGCCGCACAGATACGCAGTATTTT
clone size: few; CDR3 length: 15; V gene: TRBV5-4; J gene: TRBJ1-1; D gene: .; CDR3 protein: CASSLIQGVDTEAFF; CDR3 DNA: TGTGCCAGCAGCTTGATTCAGGGTGTGGACACTGAAGCTTTCTTT
clone size: .; CDR3 length: 16; V gene: TRBV2; J gene: TRBJ2-3; D gene: TRBD2; CDR3 protein: CASRTGLAGEADTQYF; CDR3 DNA: TGTGCCAGCAGAACCGGACTAGCGGGAGAAGCAGATACGCAGTATTTT
clone size: .; CDR3 length: 14; V gene: TRBV7-6; J gene: TRBJ2-5; D gene: .; CDR3 protein: CASSITPTQETQYF; CDR3 DNA: TGTGCCAGCAGCATAACCCCTACTCAAGAGACCCAGTACTTC
clone size: few; CDR3 length: 16; V gene: TRBV27; J gene: TRBJ2-4; D gene: .; CDR3 protein: CASSSLGQGKKGIQYF; CDR3 DNA: TGTGCCAGCAGTTCCCTTGGGCAGGGTAAGAAAGGCATTCAGTACTTC